Following are 4 T cell receptor beta chains from one sample sequenced in a study of T cells after somatic rescue of genetic block. The protocol was immunoSEQ multiplex PCR, while the TCRdb copy is restricted to in-frame clones and leaves out a portion. The sample has 55,000 or so clones, approximately 96% seen once. The sample taken for sequencing was peripheral blood mononuclear cells (PBMCs). The source is a child less than two years old.

V usage is TRBV19 and J usage is TRBJ2-1; the D gene is possibly TRBD1 (6 bases). Trimming removed 6 bases from V and 0 bases from J, with 6 bases in between. The CDR3 runs to 13 residues. Germline V gene sequence: CDR1 LNHDA, CDR2 SQIVND (reference sequence). The CDR3 loop is CASRDSSYNEQFF. The DNA for the CDR3 is TGTGCCAGTAGGGACAGCTCCTACAATGAGCAGTTCTTC.

V is TRBV6-5 and J is TRBJ1-2; tentative D call: TRBD1 (5 bases). The CDR3 covers 15 residues. The V gene lost 8 bases and the J gene lost 1 base, with 17 bases spanning the gap. CDR1 MNHEY and CDR2 SVGAGI come from the germline V gene. Here the CDR3 DNA reads TGTGCCAGCCTTCGACGCCGGGGACTTAACTATGGCTACACCTTC. This sequence encodes CASLRRRGLNYGYTF.

The genes are TRBV19 and TRBJ2-1; TRBD2 matches 8 bases. Germline V gene data show CDR1 as LNHDA and CDR2 as SQIVND (reference sequence). J gave up 5 bases and V 6 bases, and 9 bases lay outside the gene matches. The CDR3 length is 15 residues. The CDR3 sequence: CASSTSGRPHNEQFF. In nucleotides, the CDR3 is TGTGCCAGTAGCACAAGCGGGAGACCCCACAATGAGCAGTTCTTC. Complete variable domain (other parts from reference TRBV19 and TRBJ2-1): DGGITQSPKYLFRKEGQNVTLSCEQNLNHDAMYWYRQDPGQGLRLIYYSQIVNDFQKGDIAEGYSVSREKKESFPLTVTSAQKNPTAFYLCASSTSGRPHNEQFFGPGTRLTVL.

Note on this clone: Other DNA sequences in this sample translate to the same CDR3. The V gene is TRBV27, the J gene TRBJ2-1, with 8 bases that match TRBD2. The V gene end was trimmed by 2 bases and the J gene end by 4 bases; junction bases not matched to a gene: 4. Germline lookup yields CDR1 MNHEY and CDR2 SMNVEV (reference sequence). The CDR3 totals 15 residues. For the CDR3, the DNA is TGTGCCAGCAGTTTAGGGCTAGCGGGTTACAATGAGCAGTTCTTC. Its translation is CASSLGLAGYNEQFF.